This T cell receptor beta chain was identified in a study of T cell repertoires in cytomegalovirus infection. Overall study context: Carrying CMV and the relevant HLA type showed in public TCR beta signatures. General study results and limits: Dominating the ex vivo response were HLA-C-restricted CMV-specific TCR beta clonotypes. Cumulated frequencies of public TCR beta families served to identify carriers of CMV plus the relevant HLA.

This clonotype was counted only a few times. What it recognizes is unknown. The CDR3 covers 13 residues. V was trimmed by 0 bases and J by 8 bases, leaving 7 bases between them. Germline loops: CDR1 LNHNV, CDR2 YYDKDF (reference sequence). TCRdb reprocessed the reads with MiXCR, giving one entry per CDR3 protein. The sample shows 150,000 to 200,000 distinct CDR3 sequences, about 30% of them seen only once. Sequenced material: PBMCs. The sequence was obtained from a human donor in good health (CMV status not recorded). Some clones in this sample may be carry-over from other donors' samples. The J gene is TRBJ1-4, the V gene TRBV15; D is undetermined. The CDR3 DNA reads TGTGCCACCAGCAGAGATAGCGAAGAAAAACTGTTTTTT. Its translation: CATSRDSEEKLFF.